A selection of T cell receptor beta chains follows, all from one sample in a study of blood T cells in healthy people across ages. Via MiXCR, TCRdb re-called the 5' RACE reads, giving one row per CDR3 protein. This table holds about 1,600,000 distinct CDR3 sequences, 42% found once. Sequenced material: blood. These receptors were collected from a woman between 18 and 29 years old in good health. Each CDR3 is given with its conserved first and last residue. The D gene is left open where the match is weak. A row's size may be missing; if present it is once, few, many or a size class.

J	size	V	D	CDR3	DNA
TRBJ2-7	NA	TRBV7-2	TRBD2	CASSFGTSGPRAQYF	TGTGCCAGCAGCTTCGGGACTAGCGGACCAAGGGCCCAGTACTTC
TRBJ1-2	NA	TRBV6-5	NA	CASSPIRTVGYTF	TGTGCCAGCAGTCCTATAAGGACAGTTGGCTACACCTTC
TRBJ2-7	few	TRBV27	TRBD2	CASRRLAGNSYNEQYF	TGTGCCAGCAGACGACTAGCTGGGAACTCCTACAATGAGCAGTACTTC
TRBJ1-2	NA	TRBV6-5	NA	CASSNTDTYYGYTF	TGTGCCAGCAGTAACACCGACACGTACTATGGCTACACCTTC
TRBJ2-1	NA	TRBV12-3/TRBV12-4	NA	CASSNRESYNEQVF	TGTGCCAGCAGTAACCGTGAGTCCTACAATGAGCAGGTCTTC
TRBJ2-7	NA	TRBV7-8	NA	CASSLADSGQYF	TGTGCCAGCAGCTTAGCCGATTCGGGGCAGTACTTC
TRBJ2-2	NA	TRBV6-4	TRBD2	CASSDSSGSFDTGELFF	TGTGCCAGCAGTGACTCTAGCGGGAGCTTCGACACCGGGGAGCTGTTTTTT
TRBJ1-1	NA	TRBV27	NA	CASSLVRSSTEAFF	TGTGCCAGCAGTTTAGTCAGGTCGAGCACTGAAGCTTTCTTT
TRBJ2-1	NA	TRBV6-2/TRBV6-3	TRBD1	CASSPSGRGLNEQFF	TGTGCCAGCAGTCCGTCGGGCAGGGGGCTCAATGAGCAGTTCTTC
TRBJ2-2	NA	TRBV20-1	NA	CSARGGFSPNTGELFF	TGCAGTGCTAGAGGAGGCTTCAGCCCCAACACCGGGGAGCTGTTTTTT
TRBJ2-3	NA	TRBV10-3	NA	CAITGTDTQYF	TGTGCCATCACGGGGACAGATACGCAGTATTTT
TRBJ2-2	NA	TRBV7-3	TRBD2	CASSFAAGTNTGELFF	TGTGCCAGCAGCTTTGCAGCGGGGACCAACACCGGGGAGCTGTTTTTT
TRBJ2-7	NA	TRBV6-6	NA	CASSPAGPVTYEQYF	TGTGCCAGCAGTCCCGCGGGGCCCGTAACCTACGAGCAGTACTTC
TRBJ1-6	few	TRBV10-3	TRBD1	CAISPDRDMNSPLHF	TGTGCCATTAGCCCGGACAGGGATATGAATTCACCCCTCCACTTT
TRBJ2-5	NA	TRBV10-3	NA	CAVSHGDPRVQETQYF	TGTGCCGTTAGCCACGGGGACCCGAGGGTTCAAGAGACCCAGTACTTC
TRBJ1-4	NA	TRBV6-5	TRBD1	CASRRIQGGEKLFF	TGTGCCAGCAGACGGATCCAGGGGGGTGAAAAACTGTTTTTT
TRBJ2-1	many	TRBV9	NA	CASSEWDNGEQFF	TGTGCCAGCAGCGAATGGGATAACGGCGAGCAGTTCTTC
TRBJ2-7	NA	TRBV14	TRBD2	CASSQAPKISGRSYEQYF	TGTGCCAGCAGCCAAGCTCCGAAAATCAGCGGGAGGTCCTACGAGCAGTACTTC
TRBJ2-3	few	TRBV12-3/TRBV12-4	TRBD2	CASTLRRTSSSTDTQYF	TGTGCCAGCACCCTCCGGAGGACTAGCTCTAGCACAGATACGCAGTATTTT
TRBJ1-4	few	TRBV7-9	NA	CASSLGDDRQKLFF	TGTGCCAGCAGCTTAGGGGACGACCGGCAAAAACTGTTTTTT
TRBJ2-3	NA	TRBV18	TRBD1	CASSEDRGSAQYF	TGTGCCAGCTCCGAAGACAGGGGATCCGCGCAGTATTTT
TRBJ2-3	few	TRBV7-2	TRBD2	CASSLIAGGLLDTQYF	TGTGCCAGCAGCTTGATTGCGGGAGGGCTGTTAGATACGCAGTATTTT
TRBJ2-3	NA	TRBV5-1	NA	CASSSQGSFSDTQYF	TGCGCCAGCAGCTCACAGGGCTCGTTTTCAGATACGCAGTATTTT
TRBJ1-2	few	TRBV7-2	NA	CASSRPPRHPGYTF	TGTGCCAGCAGCAGACCGCCGAGACACCCTGGCTACACCTTC